The rows below give T cell receptor beta chains drawn from one sample of a study of blood T cell repertoires in COVID-19. TCRdb's table, derived via immunoSEQ multiplex PCR, lists solely in-frame clones and lacks some. Found here are roughly 250,000 clones, 81% of them singletons; the top ten hold 2.5% to 3%. The sequencing sample was made of peripheral blood. These receptors were obtained from a woman in her sixties with active or convalescent COVID-19. The CDR3 runs from the conserved cysteine through the conserved F or W. Fields, in order: V gene, clone size, J gene, D gene, CDR3 DNA, CDR3 protein. D genes are given only for firm matches. Only some rows state a clone size, as once, few, many or a class for expanded clones.

v_gene: TRBV14
abundance: few
j_gene: TRBJ1-1
d_gene: .
CDR3nt: TGTGCCAGCAGCGCAACTTACAGGGAGGGGAACACTGAAGCTTTCTTT
CDR3aa: CASSATYREGNTEAFF

v_gene: TRBV9
abundance: .
j_gene: TRBJ1-2
d_gene: TRBD1
CDR3nt: TGTGCCAGCAGCCCATGGACAGGCCAAGGATATGGCTACACCTTC
CDR3aa: CASSPWTGQGYGYTF

v_gene: TRBV29-1
abundance: .
j_gene: TRBJ2-7
d_gene: TRBD1
CDR3nt: TGCAGCGCAGGGACAGGAAGGCATTACGAGCAGTACTTC
CDR3aa: CSAGTGRHYEQYF

v_gene: TRBV5-4
abundance: few
j_gene: TRBJ2-2
d_gene: TRBD1
CDR3nt: TGTGCCAGCAGTCGGGACAGGGAAAACACCGGGGAGCTGTTTTTT
CDR3aa: CASSRDRENTGELFF

v_gene: TRBV9
abundance: .
j_gene: TRBJ2-3
d_gene: TRBD2
CDR3nt: TGTGCCAGCAGCAAGGGACTAGCGTCAGATACGCAGTATTTT
CDR3aa: CASSKGLASDTQYF

v_gene: TRBV11-3
abundance: .
j_gene: TRBJ2-1
d_gene: .
CDR3nt: TGTGCCAGCAGCTTAGGTCCAGGGGACAATGAGCAGTTCTTC
CDR3aa: CASSLGPGDNEQFF

v_gene: TRBV4-1
abundance: .
j_gene: TRBJ1-1
d_gene: .
CDR3nt: TGCGCCAGCAGCCAAGGGCAGTCCCCCGGGGGTCAAACTGAAGCTTTCTTT
CDR3aa: CASSQGQSPGGQTEAFF

v_gene: TRBV11-1
abundance: .
j_gene: TRBJ2-3
d_gene: .
CDR3nt: TGTGCCAGCAGCTTAGAGGCTAGTAGCACAGATACGCAGTATTTT
CDR3aa: CASSLEASSTDTQYF

v_gene: TRBV6-6
abundance: few
j_gene: TRBJ2-1
d_gene: .
CDR3nt: TGTGCCAGCACTCCACAGGGTACCTACAATGAGCAGTTCTTC
CDR3aa: CASTPQGTYNEQFF

v_gene: TRBV6-5
abundance: .
j_gene: TRBJ1-3
d_gene: .
CDR3nt: TGTGCCAGCAGTTACGCTTACAGGGCTGGAAACACCATATATTTT
CDR3aa: CASSYAYRAGNTIYF

v_gene: TRBV11-3
abundance: .
j_gene: TRBJ2-6
d_gene: .
CDR3nt: TGTGCCAGCAGCTTAGGGTCACCGAGCTCTGGGGCCAACGTCCTGACTTTC
CDR3aa: CASSLGSPSSGANVLTF

v_gene: TRBV4-2
abundance: .
j_gene: TRBJ2-4
d_gene: .
CDR3nt: TGTGCCAGCAGCCAAGATCCACAGCCCACAAACATTCAGTACTTC
CDR3aa: CASSQDPQPTNIQYF